Below, 28 T cell receptor beta chains from the same sample are listed, as sequenced in a study of coeliac disease. The assay was immunoSEQ multiplex PCR, and TCRdb's table has in-frame clones only and misses some. The sample lists fewer than 9,500 clones, 67% seen once, with just over 20% in the top ten. Sequencing input: lamina propria lymphocytes from the gut. The receptor set was obtained from a woman aged 55-69 years with celiac disease.

The chain is built from TRBV5-1 and TRBJ1-1; tentatively, D is TRBD1 (5 bases). Germline CDR1 reads SGHRS; CDR2 reads YFSETQ. V lost 5 bases and J lost 4, with 15 bases in between. This CDR3 is 14 amino acids long. CDR3 nucleotide sequence: TGCGCCAGCAGGTCTCAGGGTCAAATCACTGAAGCTTTCTTT. Encoded protein: CASRSQGQITEAFF.

The chain links TRBV6-1 to TRBJ2-7; a possible D gene is TRBD1 (5 bases). V gave up 8 bases and J gave up 3 bases, with 11 bases separating them. This CDR3 is 12 amino acids long. In germline, CDR1 is MNHNS, CDR2 SASEGT. In DNA, the CDR3 is TGTGCCAGCGGGGCGACTGTCTACGAGCAGTACTTC. Translated: CASGATVYEQYF.

The chain employs TRBV9 and TRBJ1-4; D remains unclear. Germline-derived CDR1 and CDR2 are SGDLS and YYNGEE. The germline V and J ends were trimmed by 3 bases and 2 bases, with 8 bases remaining between them. This CDR3 is 14 amino acids long. The DNA of the CDR3 is TGTGCCAGCAGCGGGAGGGAGACTAATGAAAAACTGTTTTTT. The encoded protein is CASSGRETNEKLFF.

This clone appeared a few times. The chain couples TRBV6-6 to TRBJ2-3, with a possible D match to TRBD1 (6 bases). V was clipped by 7 bases and J by 3 bases, with 20 bases between them. Germline-derived CDR1 and CDR2 are MNHNY and SVGAGI (reference sequence). This CDR3 region has 16 residues. CDR3 residues: CASNSNIDRTTDTQYF. CDR3 in DNA: TGTGCCAGCAATTCTAATATTGACAGGACAACAGATACGCAGTATTTT.

This clone was detected only a few times. The rearrangement links TRBV6-5 to TRBJ2-7; TRBD2 aligns across 8 bases. V was pared by 4 bases and J by 6 bases, with 8 bases of the junction left unmatched. Germline V gene sequence: CDR1 MNHEY, CDR2 SVGAGI. The CDR3 totals 14 residues. This CDR3 is CASSLSGGRTEQYF. CDR3 bases: TGTGCCAGCAGTTTGAGCGGGGGAAGGACCGAGCAGTACTTC.

The CDR3 here is CASSVDGTEAYEQYF. In DNA, the CDR3 is TGTGCCAGCAGCGTAGACGGGACAGAAGCCTACGAGCAGTACTTC. The chain has TRBV7-9 and TRBJ2-7, with 7 bases matching TRBD1. The CDR3 has 15 residues. Germline values: CDR1 SEHNR, CDR2 FQNEAQ (reference sequence). The J segment lost 2 bases and the V segment lost 5 bases, leaving 9 bases of the junction unmatched.

The J gene is TRBJ1-1, the V gene TRBV4-1; D unresolved. The CDR3 length is 12 residues. Germline CDR1 reads MGHRA; CDR2 reads YSYEKL. The V end was cut by 0 bases, the J end by 5 bases, with 4 bases between. CDR3 nucleotides: TGCGCCAGCAGCCAAGACAGAACTGAAGCTTTCTTT. Its protein is CASSQDRTEAFF.

The V call is TRBV13, the J call TRBJ2-7, with TRBD1 matching over 8 bases. The germline V gene encodes CDR1 PRHDT and CDR2 FYEKMQ (reference sequence). This CDR3 spans 15 amino acids. V shed 5 bases, J shed 3 bases, and the junction held 9 bases outside the gene matches. In DNA, the CDR3 is TGTGCCAGCAGCGCCCGTCCCGACAGGGGCTACGAGCAGTACTTC. Its protein is CASSARPDRGYEQYF.

Concerning this clone itself: This same CDR3 is encoded by further DNA sequences in the sample. The rearrangement joins TRBV5-1 to TRBJ1-6; 7 bases match TRBD1. Per the germline V gene, CDR1 is SGHRS and CDR2 is YFSETQ. Unmatched junction bases numbered 1, after V lost 0 bases and J lost 7 bases. The CDR3 consists of 14 residues. The CDR3 DNA sequence: TGCGCCAGCAGCTTGGGCAGGGGGAATTCACCCCTCCACTTT. Its protein product is CASSLGRGNSPLHF. The full variable domain, in which reference TRBV5-1 and TRBJ1-6 provide the parts outside the CDR3, is KAGVTQTPRYLIKTRGQQVTLSCSPISGHRSVSWYQQTPGQGLQFLFEYFSETQRNKGNFPGRFSGRQFSNSRSEMNVSTLELGDSALYLCASSLGRGNSPLHFGNGTRLTVT.

This chain uses TRBV7-2 with TRBJ2-7, with 8 positions matching TRBD1. Germline CDR1 and CDR2: SGHTA and FQGNSA. Unmatched junction bases numbered 15, after V lost 5 bases and J lost 3 bases. This CDR3 has 17 amino acids. CDR3: CASSKGTGPTDYYEQYF. In DNA form, the CDR3 reads TGTGCCAGCAGCAAAGGGACAGGCCCGACGGACTACTACGAGCAGTACTTC.

J is TRBJ1-6 and V is TRBV19; no clear D gene. Trimming removed 10 bases from V and 5 bases from J, with 9 bases in between. The CDR3 has 12 amino acids. Germline V gene sequence: CDR1 LNHDA, CDR2 SQIVND (reference sequence). CDR3 protein: CATGLNNSPLHF. CDR3 bases: TGTGCCACCGGTCTCAATAATTCACCCCTCCACTTT.

The chain joins TRBV5-6 to TRBJ2-7, with 9 bases fitting TRBD2. Germline CDR1 and CDR2: SGHDT and YYEEEE. J lost 3 bases, V lost 0 bases, and 1 base had no gene match. The CDR3 is 14 residues long. CDR3 in amino acids: CASSLGLAVYEQYF. CDR3 DNA sequence: TGTGCCAGCAGCTTGGGACTAGCGGTCTACGAGCAGTACTTC.

This sequence joins TRBV7-2 and TRBJ2-2; 8 bases are shared with TRBD1. V was clipped by 6 bases and J by 6 bases; unmatched bases: 9. There are 15 residues in the CDR3. Germline V gives CDR1 SGHTA, CDR2 FQGNSA. CDR3 nucleotide sequence: TGTGCCAGCAGTCCCCGGGGGACAGGACCCGGGGAGCTGTTTTTT. Translated: CASSPRGTGPGELFF.

This clone occurred a few times. V gene TRBV6-6 combines with J gene TRBJ2-1; 13 positions agree with TRBD2. The germline V gene has CDR1 MNHNY and CDR2 SVGAGI (reference sequence). The junction had 1 base not matched to a gene; V was cut back by 2 bases and J by 9 bases. The CDR3 consists of 14 residues. CDR3 DNA: TGTGCCAGCAGTTACGGGACTAGCGGGACTGAGCAGTTCTTC. Its protein product is CASSYGTSGTEQFF.

On this clone: The sample has other DNA sequences that encode this CDR3 too. The chain has TRBV7-9 and TRBJ2-7; D is possibly TRBD2 (6 bases). Germline lookup yields CDR1 SEHNR and CDR2 FQNEAQ (reference sequence). The CDR3 contains 14 residues. V was cut by 0 bases and J by 1 base, with 7 bases left in between. CDR3 region: CASSLAAGSYEQYF. CDR3 coding DNA: TGTGCCAGCAGCTTAGCGGCGGGGTCCTACGAGCAGTACTTC.

The V and J genes are TRBV19 and TRBJ1-5; the D gene is possibly TRBD1 (6 bases). The CDR3 is made up of 13 amino acids. Trimming left V 6 bases short and J 6 bases short, with 12 bases between. Germline CDR1 and CDR2: LNHDA and SQIVND (reference sequence). Here the CDR3 reads CASRTQGSQPQHF. For the CDR3, the DNA is TGTGCCAGTAGAACACAGGGAAGTCAGCCCCAGCATTTT.

This clone was recorded a few times. The chain employs TRBV6-5 and TRBJ1-1; 7 bases align to TRBD1. Germline lookup yields CDR1 MNHEY and CDR2 SVGAGI. The CDR3 consists of 14 residues. The ends lost 2 bases at V and 4 bases at J; junction bases unmatched: 4. The CDR3 protein is CASSYRQGFTEAFF. The CDR3 region has the DNA TGTGCCAGCAGTTACAGACAGGGTTTCACTGAAGCTTTCTTT.

The gene calls are TRBV20-1 and TRBJ1-5; TRBD1 is a possible D gene (5 bases). The CDR3 consists of 11 residues. Germline V gene data show CDR1 as DFQATT and CDR2 as SNEGSKA (reference sequence). The ends were cut back, 5 bases at V and 11 bases at J, with 13 bases in the middle. The CDR3 reads CSAPSGGSQHF. The CDR3 DNA sequence: TGCAGTGCTCCTTCCGGGGGTTCCCAGCATTTT.

V gene TRBV6-6 combines with J gene TRBJ2-4; 9 bases agree with TRBD2. This CDR3 region has 14 residues. Germline-derived CDR1 and CDR2 are MNHNY and SVGAGI (reference sequence). The V gene end was trimmed by 10 bases and the J gene end by 3 bases; junction bases not matched to a gene: 7. The CDR3 here is CATVAGANKNIQYF. Here the CDR3 DNA reads TGTGCCACCGTAGCGGGAGCGAACAAAAACATTCAGTACTTC.

V is TRBV25-1 and J is TRBJ1-2; D is unclear. The length of the CDR3 is 11 residues. With 8 bases removed from V and 2 bases from J, the gap between germline ends came to 6 bases. Germline CDR1 MGHDK, CDR2 SYGVNS. CDR3 bases: TGTGCCAGCTCCCGGAACTATGGCTACACCTTC. It specifies CASSRNYGYTF.

This sequence joins TRBV19 and TRBJ1-4, with 11 bases lining up with TRBD1. The CDR3 runs to 14 residues. With 10 bases clipped from V and 7 bases from J, the junction kept 8 bases outside the gene matches. CDR1 and CDR2 (germline): LNHDA, SQIVND (reference sequence). The CDR3 here is CATDRGRPGEKLFF. DNA for the CDR3: TGTGCCACGGACAGGGGGCGCCCTGGTGAAAAACTGTTTTTT.

The J gene is TRBJ2-1, the V gene TRBV5-4, with 7 nucleotides matching TRBD2. V was clipped by 7 bases and J by 8 bases; unmatched bases: 6. This CDR3 comprises 12 residues. Germline values: CDR1 SGHNT, CDR2 YYREEE (reference sequence). This CDR3 reads CASRWSGDEQFF. The CDR3 DNA sequence: TGTGCCAGCCGGTGGAGCGGGGATGAGCAGTTCTTC.

V is TRBV30 and J is TRBJ1-5; TRBD1 matches 8 bases. Losses at the gene ends were 3 bases for V and 4 bases for J; bases not matched to a gene: 5. The CDR3 length is 14 residues. Germline V gene data show CDR1 as GTSNPN and CDR2 as SVGIG (reference sequence). CDR3 in amino acids: CAWSRQGTNQPQHF. CDR3 bases: TGTGCCTGGAGCCGACAGGGGACTAATCAGCCCCAGCATTTT.

The rearrangement links TRBV7-2 to TRBJ1-4; no clear D. This CDR3 is built from 15 residues. Looked up from germline, CDR1 is SGHTA and CDR2 is FQGNSA. Between the trimmed V and J ends, which lost 3 bases and 8 bases, there was a span of 16 bases. DNA for the CDR3: TGTGCCAGCAGCTTTTCACGGGCCCGCGGGGAAAAACTGTTTTTT. Translation gives CASSFSRARGEKLFF.

The chain couples TRBV15 to TRBJ2-3, with 9 bases fitting TRBD1. Trimming at V came to 6 bases and at J to 0 bases, leaving 13 bases not matched to a gene. The CDR3 runs to 18 residues. Germline lookup yields CDR1 LNHNV and CDR2 YYDKDF (reference sequence). The CDR3 is CATRSAGQGITSTDTQYF. In nucleotides, the CDR3 is TGTGCCACCAGATCCGCCGGACAGGGGATTACTAGCACAGATACGCAGTATTTT.

In the case of this clone: The identical CDR3 is also encoded by other nucleotide sequences in the sample. This chain links TRBV19 with TRBJ2-7; D not certain. This CDR3 region has 12 residues. The germline V gene encodes CDR1 LNHDA and CDR2 SQIVND (reference sequence). With 4 bases removed from V and 1 base from J, the gap between germline ends came to 5 bases. The CDR3 coding sequence is TGTGCCAGTAGTACCTCGTCCTACGAGCAGTACTTC. It yields the protein CASSTSSYEQYF.

This clone was detected a few times. CDR3: CASSLVGGGTDTQYF. The CDR3 DNA is TGTGCCAGCAGCTTAGTTGGCGGGGGCACAGATACGCAGTATTTT. The V gene is TRBV7-2, the J gene TRBJ2-3; TRBD2 might be the D (6 bases). Germline CDR1 reads SGHTA; CDR2 reads FQGNSA. The CDR3 totals 15 residues. V was trimmed by 1 base and J by 1 base, leaving 9 bases between them. The full variable domain, rest sourced from reference TRBV7-2 and TRBJ2-3, is GAGVSQSPSNKVTEKGKDVELRCDPISGHTALYWYRQSLGQGLEFLIYFQGNSAPDKSGLPSDRFSAERTGGSVSTLTIQRTQQEDSAVYLCASSLVGGGTDTQYFGPGTRLTVL.

This clone has only a few counts. The rearrangement links TRBV29-1 to TRBJ2-1; maybe TRBD2 (5 bases). The CDR3 is 11 residues long. V was trimmed by 1 base and J by 9 bases, leaving 7 bases between them. Germline V CDR1 and CDR2: SQVTM, ANQGSEA. The DNA of the CDR3 is TGCAGCGTTGAAGGTGGAGGTGAGCAGTTCTTC. Translation gives CSVEGGGEQFF.